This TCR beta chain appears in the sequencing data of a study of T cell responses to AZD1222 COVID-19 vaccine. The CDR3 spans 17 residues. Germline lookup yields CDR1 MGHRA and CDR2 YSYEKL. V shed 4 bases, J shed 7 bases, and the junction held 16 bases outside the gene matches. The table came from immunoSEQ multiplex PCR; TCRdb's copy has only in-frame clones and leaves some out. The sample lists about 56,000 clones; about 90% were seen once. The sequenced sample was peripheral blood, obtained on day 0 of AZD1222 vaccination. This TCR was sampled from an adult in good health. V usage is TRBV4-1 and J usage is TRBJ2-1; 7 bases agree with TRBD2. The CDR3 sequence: CASSLRTSERKRNEQFF. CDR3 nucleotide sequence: TGCGCCAGCAGCCTCCGGACTAGTGAAAGGAAGCGAAATGAGCAGTTCTTC.